The 21 T cell receptor beta chains in this list originate from one sample, sequenced in a study of Graves' ophthalmopathy and Graves' hyperthyroidism. As the template, RNA transcripts were used to amplify TCR beta CDR3 regions. An opening RT-PCR round employed HTBI primers and preceded a second-round multiplex PCR. TCRdb passed the multiplex PCR reads through MiXCR, listing each CDR3 protein once. Among hundreds of thousands of distinct CDR3 sequences listed, over 40% were seen once. Sequences were obtained from peripheral blood. All receptors derive from an adult man with Graves' ophthalmopathy.

This clonotype has at least ten counts. The rearrangement uses TRBV9 and TRBJ2-1, with 7 bases aligning to TRBD1. The CDR3 length is 13 residues. Looked up from germline, CDR1 is SGDLS and CDR2 is YYNGEE. Trimming cost V 4 bases and J 5 bases; bases outside gene matches: 3. The DNA for the CDR3 is TGTGCCAGCAGCCCTGGACAGGACAATGAGCAGTTCTTC. Protein product: CASSPGQDNEQFF. The full variable domain, in which reference TRBV9 and TRBJ2-1 provide the parts outside the CDR3, is DSGVTQTPKHLITATGQRVTLRCSPRSGDLSVYWYQQSLDQGLQFLIQYYNGEERAKGNILERFSAQQFPDLHSELNLSSLELGDSALYFCASSPGQDNEQFFGPGTRLTVL.

This clonotype was detected many times. The chain links TRBV7-2 to TRBJ2-5, with 7 nucleotides matching TRBD1. Trimming removed 1 base from V and 0 bases from J; junction bases left unmatched: 11. In germline, CDR1 is SGHTA, CDR2 FQGNSA. CDR3 size: 18 residues. CDR3 in amino acids: CASSLGLRQGGYQETQYF. The DNA for the CDR3 is TGTGCCAGCAGCTTAGGCCTTCGACAGGGCGGGTACCAAGAGACCCAGTACTTC.

This clonotype showed up many times. In DNA, the CDR3 is TGTGCCAGCAGCTTAGTGGCCGGGAGCAATCAGCCCCAGCATTTT. It encodes CASSLVAGSNQPQHF. This chain links TRBV7-2 with TRBJ1-5; D gene uncertain. There are 15 residues in the CDR3. Germline CDR1 is SGHTA and CDR2 is FQGNSA. Trimming removed 1 base at V and 1 base at J, with 8 bases between.

This clonotype was counted ten times or more. The chain couples TRBV7-3 to TRBJ2-6, with D tentatively TRBD2 (5 bases). The CDR3 is made up of 18 amino acids. Trimming removed 2 bases at V and 0 bases at J, with 14 bases between. The germline V gene encodes CDR1 SGHTA and CDR2 FQGTGA. CDR3: CASSLWGVPSSGANVLTF. CDR3 DNA: TGTGCCAGCAGCTTATGGGGAGTCCCTTCCTCTGGGGCCAACGTCCTGACTTTC.

This clonotype was found once. This may come from a read error, since a much larger clone is one base off. A read error is likely, as this CDR3 ends without the conserved phenylalanine or tryptophan. This chain uses TRBV19 with TRBJ1-1; D is possibly TRBD1 (5 bases). The V gene lost 1 base and the J gene lost 7 bases, with 16 bases spanning the gap. Germline CDR1 reads LNHDA; CDR2 reads SQIVND (reference sequence). This CDR3 spans 15 amino acids. This CDR3 is CASSIGSGGIGEAFL. DNA of the CDR3: TGTGCCAGTAGTATAGGTTCGGGGGGGATCGGTGAAGCTTTCCTT.

V usage is TRBV2 and J usage is TRBJ1-5; D uncertain. V lost 7 bases, J lost 9 bases, and 13 bases lay in between. Germline V gene lookup returns CDR1 SNHLY and CDR2 FYNNEI. The length of the CDR3 is 12 residues. The CDR3 here is CASTPGEGPQHF. The CDR3 DNA is TGTGCCAGCACCCCTGGGGAGGGGCCCCAGCATTTT.

Regarding this clonotype: Its ends do not fully match the called genes, so a read error is possible. The J gene is TRBJ2-7, the V gene TRBV5-1, with 9 bases aligning to TRBD1. From germline, CDR1 is SGHRS and CDR2 YFSETQ. The CDR3 contains 15 residues. The CDR3 sequence: CASSFRRDRASEQYF. As DNA, the CDR3 is TGTGCCAGCAGCTTTCGCCGGGACAGGGCGTCCGAGCAGTACTTC.

This clonotype was observed at least ten times. The chain couples TRBV10-2 to TRBJ2-7; D gene ambiguous. Germline loops: CDR1 WSHSY, CDR2 SAAADI. V was trimmed by 3 bases and J by 2 bases, leaving 8 bases between them. CDR3 length equals 13 residues. DNA for the CDR3: TGCGCCAGCAGTGAAAGTCGCACCTACGAGCAGTACTTC. Translated, it gives CASSESRTYEQYF.

Comments on this clonotype: An end of the junction differs from the germline gene, which may be a read error. The J gene is TRBJ2-7, the V gene TRBV7-8, with TRBD2 matching over 13 bases. CDR1 is SGHVS, CDR2 FQNEAQ, per germline. This CDR3 has 16 amino acids. The CDR3 here is CASSPPTSGGLYEQYF. The CDR3 region has the DNA TGCGCCAGCAGCCCTCCGACTAGCGGGGGGTTATACGAGCAGTACTTC.

This clonotype has ten or more counts. The chain combines TRBV20-1 with TRBJ1-5; D gene ambiguous. The CDR3 spans 14 residues. Germline V gives CDR1 DFQATT, CDR2 SNEGSKA (reference sequence). The germline V and J ends were trimmed by 5 bases and 4 bases, with 15 bases remaining between them. This CDR3 is CSAWSGEGNQPQHF. Here the CDR3 DNA reads TGCAGTGCTTGGTCTGGGGAGGGAAATCAGCCCCAGCATTTT.

This clonotype came up a few times. The V gene is TRBV4-2, the J gene TRBJ1-5; D call uncertain. Looked up from germline, CDR1 is LGHNA and CDR2 is YNFKEQ. There are 16 residues in the CDR3. Trimming took off 0 bases at V and 4 bases at J, with 13 bases between the two ends. The DNA of the CDR3 is TGTGCCAGCAGCCAAGATCGGGGAGAGAGAAATCAGCCCCAGCATTTT. It is translated as CASSQDRGERNQPQHF.

This clonotype was seen ten or more times. Here the CDR3 DNA reads TGTGCCAGCAGTTACAGCGGACAGGGGGGAACTGAAGCTTTCTTT. As protein: CASSYSGQGGTEAFF. The V call is TRBV6-6, the J call TRBJ1-1; 10 bases fit TRBD1. J was trimmed by 5 bases and V by 2 bases; bases with no gene match: 5. Looked up from germline, CDR1 is MNHNY and CDR2 is SVGAGI (reference sequence). There are 15 residues in the CDR3.

This clonotype was counted ten times or more. The chain is built from TRBV7-6 and TRBJ2-7; weak D call: TRBD2 (6 bases). Germline CDR1 reads SGHVS; CDR2 reads FNYEAQ. The CDR3 sequence is 12 residues long. Trimming took off 0 bases at V and 7 bases at J, with 7 bases between the two ends. CDR3 sequence reads: CASSLAGREQYF. In nucleotides, the CDR3 is TGTGCCAGCAGCTTAGCCGGGAGAGAGCAGTACTTC.

In its sample, this clonotype was seen many times. The rearrangement uses TRBV10-3 and TRBJ2-7; 15 positions match TRBD2. This CDR3 region has 14 residues. In germline, CDR1 is ENHRY, CDR2 SYGVKD. V shed 10 bases, J shed 5 bases, and the junction held 6 bases outside the gene matches. This CDR3 reads CATGLAGGSHEQYF. CDR3 nucleotides: TGTGCCACGGGACTAGCGGGAGGTTCCCACGAGCAGTACTTC.

There are many counts of this clonotype. CDR3 nucleotides: TGCAGCGTTGAACTGGGAGAGGGCTATGGCTACACCTTC. Translation gives CSVELGEGYGYTF. The J gene is TRBJ1-2, the V gene TRBV29-1; D gene uncertain. Trimming left V 2 bases short and J 4 bases short, with 11 bases between. The CDR3 contains 13 residues. Germline V gene lookup returns CDR1 SQVTM and CDR2 ANQGSEA. The whole variable domain, filled in from reference TRBV29-1 and TRBJ1-2, reads SAVISQKPSRDICQRGTSLTIQCQVDSQVTMMFWYRQQPGQSLTLIATANQGSEATYESGFVIDKFPISRPNLTFSTLTVSNMSPEDSSIYLCSVELGEGYGYTFGSGTRLTVV.

Of note for this clonotype: A much larger clone is a single base away; this may be a read error. This chain joins TRBV4-1 and TRBJ2-5; D remains unclear. Germline V lookup: CDR1 MGHRA, CDR2 YSYEKL. There are 16 residues in the CDR3. CDR3 loop: CASSQDVAQRQETQDF. The CDR3 nucleotides read TGCGCCAGCAGCCAAGATGTCGCTCAGAGGCAAGAGACCCAGGACTTC.

This clonotype has only one observation. This chain uses TRBV29-1 with TRBJ1-2; D is unclear. The length of the CDR3 is 14 residues. CDR1 is SQVTM, CDR2 ANQGSEA, per germline. Deletions cut 0 bases from V and 3 bases from J, with 11 bases between. Here the CDR3 DNA reads TGCAGCGTTGAAGAAGCCGTCAGTGACTATGGCTACACCTTC. Amino acids: CSVEEAVSDYGYTF.

This clonotype was seen many times. CDR3 sequence: CASTLGRRYEQYF. The CDR3 region has the DNA TGTGCCAGCACCCTCGGACGCCGCTACGAGCAGTACTTC. V and J are TRBV12-3 or TRBV12-4 and TRBJ2-7; D is uncertain. The CDR3 consists of 13 residues. Deletions cut 7 bases from V and 3 bases from J, with 13 bases between.

This clonotype has at least ten counts. The chain uses TRBV12-3 or TRBV12-4 and TRBJ2-5; 8 bases align to TRBD2. V shed 4 bases, J shed 1 base, and the junction held 5 bases outside the gene matches. The CDR3 extends over 15 amino acids. CDR3 bases: TGTGCCAGCAGTTCGGGGGGGATTGGCCAAGAGACCCAGTACTTC. This sequence encodes CASSSGGIGQETQYF.

The genes are TRBV29-1 and TRBJ2-7; the D gene could be TRBD1 or TRBD2 (5 bases each). CDR1 and CDR2 from the germline V gene are SQVTM and ANQGSEA. V gave up 7 bases and J gave up 3 bases, with 19 bases separating them. The CDR3 extends over 14 amino acids. CDR3 amino acids: CSARVRDAHYEQYF. CDR3 nucleotides: TGCAGCGCAAGGGTCCGGGACGCCCACTACGAGCAGTACTTC.

In regard to this clonotype: Being one base from a much bigger clone, this may be a read error. The chain links TRBV6-5 to TRBJ2-7, with TRBD1 matching over 9 bases. The germline CDR1 and CDR2 sequences are MNHEY and SVGAGI. The CDR3 covers 15 residues. CDR3 nucleotides: TGTGCCAACAGTTCGTCCTTCGACAGGGGGAAGGGGCAGTACTTC. Translating gives CANSSSFDRGKGQYF.